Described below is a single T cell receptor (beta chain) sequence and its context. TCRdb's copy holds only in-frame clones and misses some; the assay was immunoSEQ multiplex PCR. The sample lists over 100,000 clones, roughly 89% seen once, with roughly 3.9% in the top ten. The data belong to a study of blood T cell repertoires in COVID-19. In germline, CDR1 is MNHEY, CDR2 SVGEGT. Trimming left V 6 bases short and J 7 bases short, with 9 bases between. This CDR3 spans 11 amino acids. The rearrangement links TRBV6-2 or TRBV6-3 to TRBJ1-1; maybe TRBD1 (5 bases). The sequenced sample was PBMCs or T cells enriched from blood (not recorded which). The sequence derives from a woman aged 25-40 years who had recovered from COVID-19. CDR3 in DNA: TGTGCCAGCAGCCACAGGTTTGAAGCTTTCTTT. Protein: CASSHRFEAFF.